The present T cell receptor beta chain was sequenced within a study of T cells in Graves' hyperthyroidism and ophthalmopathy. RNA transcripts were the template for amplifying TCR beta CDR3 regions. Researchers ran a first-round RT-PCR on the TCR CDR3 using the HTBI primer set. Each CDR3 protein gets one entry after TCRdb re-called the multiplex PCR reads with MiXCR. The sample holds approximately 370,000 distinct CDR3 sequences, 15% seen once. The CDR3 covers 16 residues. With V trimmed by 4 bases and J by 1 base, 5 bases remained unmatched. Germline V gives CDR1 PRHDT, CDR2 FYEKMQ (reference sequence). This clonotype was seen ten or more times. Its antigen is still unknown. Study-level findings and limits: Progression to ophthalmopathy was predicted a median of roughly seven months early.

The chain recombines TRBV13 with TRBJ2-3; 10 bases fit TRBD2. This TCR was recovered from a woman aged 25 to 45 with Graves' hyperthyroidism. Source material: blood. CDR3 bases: TGTGCCAGCAGCTCGACCGGGACTAGCGGCACAGATACGCAGTATTTT. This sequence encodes CASSSTGTSGTDTQYF.